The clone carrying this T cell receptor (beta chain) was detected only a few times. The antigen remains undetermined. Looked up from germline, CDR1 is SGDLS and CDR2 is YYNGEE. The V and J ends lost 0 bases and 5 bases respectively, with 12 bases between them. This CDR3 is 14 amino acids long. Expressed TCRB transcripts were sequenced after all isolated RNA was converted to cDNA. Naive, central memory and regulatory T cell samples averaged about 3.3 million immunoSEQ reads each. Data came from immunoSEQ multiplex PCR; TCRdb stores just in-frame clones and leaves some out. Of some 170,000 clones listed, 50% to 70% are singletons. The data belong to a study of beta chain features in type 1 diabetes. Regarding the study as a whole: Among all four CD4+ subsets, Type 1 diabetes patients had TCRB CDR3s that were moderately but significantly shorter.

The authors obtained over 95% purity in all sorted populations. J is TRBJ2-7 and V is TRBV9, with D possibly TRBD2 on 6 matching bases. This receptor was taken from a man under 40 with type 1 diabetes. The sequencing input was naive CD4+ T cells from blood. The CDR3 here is CASSVEGTGDEQYF. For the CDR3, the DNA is TGTGCCAGCAGCGTAGAAGGGACTGGGGACGAGCAGTACTTC.